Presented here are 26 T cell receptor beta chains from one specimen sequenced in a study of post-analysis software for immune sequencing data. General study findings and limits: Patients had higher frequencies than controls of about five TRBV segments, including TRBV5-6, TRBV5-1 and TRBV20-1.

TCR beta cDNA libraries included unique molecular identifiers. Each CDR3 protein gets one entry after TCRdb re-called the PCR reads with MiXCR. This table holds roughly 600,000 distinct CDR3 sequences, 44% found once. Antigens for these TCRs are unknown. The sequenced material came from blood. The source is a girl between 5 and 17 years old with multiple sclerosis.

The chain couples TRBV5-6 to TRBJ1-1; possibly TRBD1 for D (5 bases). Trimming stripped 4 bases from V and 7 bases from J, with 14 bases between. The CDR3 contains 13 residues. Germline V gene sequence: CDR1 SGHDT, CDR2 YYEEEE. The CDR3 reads CASSPGRENEAFF. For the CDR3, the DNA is TGTGCCAGCAGCCCCGGCAGGGAAAATGAAGCTTTCTTT.

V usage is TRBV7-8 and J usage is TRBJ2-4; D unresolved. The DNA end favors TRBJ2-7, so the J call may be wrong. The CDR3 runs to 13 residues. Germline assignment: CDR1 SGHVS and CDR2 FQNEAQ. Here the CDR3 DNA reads TGTGCCAGCAGTTCGTCAAGGGTGAGCGAGCAGTACTTC. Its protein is CASSSSRVSEQYF.

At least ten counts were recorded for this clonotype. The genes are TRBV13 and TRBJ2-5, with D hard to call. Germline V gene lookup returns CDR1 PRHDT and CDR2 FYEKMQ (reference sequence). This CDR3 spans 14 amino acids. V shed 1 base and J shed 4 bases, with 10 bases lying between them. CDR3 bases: TGTGCCAGCAGCTTAGAAGGGTGGGGAGAGACCCAGTACTTC. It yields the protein CASSLEGWGETQYF.

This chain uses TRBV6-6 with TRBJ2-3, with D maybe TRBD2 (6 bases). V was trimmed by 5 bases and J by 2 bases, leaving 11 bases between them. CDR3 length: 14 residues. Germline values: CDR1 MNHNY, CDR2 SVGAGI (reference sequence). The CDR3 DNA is TGTGCCAGCAGTCCGGGACTTGACACAGATACGCAGTATTTT. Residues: CASSPGLDTDTQYF.

CDR3 region: CASSSAGTSGNNEQFF. The CDR3, as DNA: TGTGCCAGCAGTTCCGCCGGGACTAGCGGGAACAATGAGCAGTTCTTC. This chain uses TRBV6-2 or TRBV6-3 with TRBJ2-1, with 13 bases aligning to TRBD2. The germline CDR1 and CDR2 sequences are MNHEY and SVGEGT. CDR3 length: 16 amino acids. The V and J ends lost 4 bases and 5 bases, in that order; junction bases with no gene match: 5.

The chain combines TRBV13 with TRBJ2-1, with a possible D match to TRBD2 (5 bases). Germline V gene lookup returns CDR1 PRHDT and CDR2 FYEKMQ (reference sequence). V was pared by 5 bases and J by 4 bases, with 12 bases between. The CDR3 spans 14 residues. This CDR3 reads CASSTRGRYNEQFF. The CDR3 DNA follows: TGTGCCAGCAGCACTAGAGGACGGTACAATGAGCAGTTCTTC. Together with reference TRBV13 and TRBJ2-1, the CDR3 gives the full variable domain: AAGVIQSPRHLIKEKRETATLKCYPIPRHDTVYWYQQGPGQDPQFLISFYEKMQSDKGSIPDRFSAQQFSDYHSELNMSSLELGDSALYFCASSTRGRYNEQFFGPGTRLTVL.

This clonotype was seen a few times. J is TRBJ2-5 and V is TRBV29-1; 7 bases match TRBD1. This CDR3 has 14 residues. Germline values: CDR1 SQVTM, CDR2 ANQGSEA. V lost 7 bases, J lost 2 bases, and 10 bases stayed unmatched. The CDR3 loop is CSARPRTGQETQYF. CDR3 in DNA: TGCAGCGCCCGACCCAGGACAGGTCAAGAGACCCAGTACTTC. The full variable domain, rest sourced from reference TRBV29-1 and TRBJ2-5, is SAVISQKPSRDICQRGTSLTIQCQVDSQVTMMFWYRQQPGQSLTLIATANQGSEATYESGFVIDKFPISRPNLTFSTLTVSNMSPEDSSIYLCSARPRTGQETQYFGPGTRLLVL.

The CDR3 loop reads CSATINPRGNGYTF. CDR3 bases: TGCAGTGCTACCATAAACCCTCGAGGGAATGGCTACACCTTC. J is TRBJ1-2 and V is TRBV20-1; D is undetermined. CDR1 and CDR2 (germline): DFQATT, SNEGSKA (reference sequence). V gave up 4 bases and J gave up 6 bases, with 18 bases separating them. There are 14 residues in the CDR3.

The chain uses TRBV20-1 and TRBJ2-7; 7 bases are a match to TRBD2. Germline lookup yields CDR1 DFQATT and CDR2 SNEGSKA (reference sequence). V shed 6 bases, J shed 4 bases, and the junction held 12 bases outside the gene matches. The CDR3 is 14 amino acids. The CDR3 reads CSATLAGREYEQYF. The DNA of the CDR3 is TGCAGTGCCACCCTTGCTGGGAGGGAGTACGAGCAGTACTTC.

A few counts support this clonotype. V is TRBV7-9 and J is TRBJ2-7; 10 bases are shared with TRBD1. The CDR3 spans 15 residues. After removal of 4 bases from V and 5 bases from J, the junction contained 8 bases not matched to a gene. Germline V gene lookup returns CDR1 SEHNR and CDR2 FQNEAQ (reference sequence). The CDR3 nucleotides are TGTGCCAGCAGCTCCCCCGGGACAGGGGCGGACGAGCAGTACTTC. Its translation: CASSSPGTGADEQYF.

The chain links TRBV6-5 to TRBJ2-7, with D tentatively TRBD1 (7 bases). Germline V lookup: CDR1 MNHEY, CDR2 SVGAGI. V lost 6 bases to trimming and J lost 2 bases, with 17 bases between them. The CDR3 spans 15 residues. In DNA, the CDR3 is TGTGCCAGCAGCCCCGACTCAGGGGGGACCTACGAGCAGTACTTC. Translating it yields CASSPDSGGTYEQYF.

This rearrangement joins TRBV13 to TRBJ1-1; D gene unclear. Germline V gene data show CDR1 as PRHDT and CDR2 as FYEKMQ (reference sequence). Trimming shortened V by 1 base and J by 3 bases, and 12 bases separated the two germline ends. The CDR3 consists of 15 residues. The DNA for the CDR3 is TGTGCCAGCAGCTTAGCCCCCGTATGGGACACTGAAGCTTTCTTT. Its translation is CASSLAPVWDTEAFF.

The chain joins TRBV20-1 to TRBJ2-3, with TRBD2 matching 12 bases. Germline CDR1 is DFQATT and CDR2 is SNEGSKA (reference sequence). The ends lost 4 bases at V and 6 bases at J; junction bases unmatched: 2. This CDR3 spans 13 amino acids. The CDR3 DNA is TGCAGTGCTACTAGCGGGAGGGCGGATACGCAGTATTTT. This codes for CSATSGRADTQYF.

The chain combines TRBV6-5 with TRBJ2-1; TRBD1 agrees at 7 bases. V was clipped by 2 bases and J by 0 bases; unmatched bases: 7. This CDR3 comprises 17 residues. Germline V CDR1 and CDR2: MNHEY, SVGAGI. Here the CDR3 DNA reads TGTGCCAGCAGTTACGCTCCGGGACAGAGCTCCTACAATGAGCAGTTCTTC. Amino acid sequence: CASSYAPGQSSYNEQFF.

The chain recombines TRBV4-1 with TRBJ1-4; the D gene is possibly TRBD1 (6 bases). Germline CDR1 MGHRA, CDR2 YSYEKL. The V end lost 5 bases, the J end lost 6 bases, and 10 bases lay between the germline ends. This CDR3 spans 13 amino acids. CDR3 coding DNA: TGCGCCAGCAGCTTTACAGGGTATGAAAAACTGTTTTTT. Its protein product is CASSFTGYEKLFF.

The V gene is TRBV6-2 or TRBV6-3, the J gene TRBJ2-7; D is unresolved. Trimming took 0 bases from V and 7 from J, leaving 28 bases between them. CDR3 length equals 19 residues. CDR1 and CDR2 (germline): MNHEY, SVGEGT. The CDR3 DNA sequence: TGTGCCAGCAGTTACTCGCCTCCTAGAAAGGGTCAGTCAGCTATGGAGCAGTACTTC. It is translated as CASSYSPPRKGQSAMEQYF.

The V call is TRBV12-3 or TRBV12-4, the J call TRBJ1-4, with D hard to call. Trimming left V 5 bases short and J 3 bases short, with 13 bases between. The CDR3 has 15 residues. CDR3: CASSTGTAANEKLFF. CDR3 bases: TGTGCCAGCAGTACCGGTACTGCAGCTAATGAAAAACTGTTTTTT.

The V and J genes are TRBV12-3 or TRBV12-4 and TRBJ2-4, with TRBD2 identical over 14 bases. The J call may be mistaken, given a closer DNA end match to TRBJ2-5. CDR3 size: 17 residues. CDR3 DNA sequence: TGTGCCAGCAGTTTAAGGGGACTAGCGGGGGACCAAGAGACCCAGTACTTC. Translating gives CASSLRGLAGDQETQYF.

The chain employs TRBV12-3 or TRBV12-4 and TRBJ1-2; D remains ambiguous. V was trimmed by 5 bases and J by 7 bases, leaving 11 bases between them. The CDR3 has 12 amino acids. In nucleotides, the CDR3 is TGTGCCAGCAGTCACACACGAGGTGGCTACACCTTC. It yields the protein CASSHTRGGYTF.

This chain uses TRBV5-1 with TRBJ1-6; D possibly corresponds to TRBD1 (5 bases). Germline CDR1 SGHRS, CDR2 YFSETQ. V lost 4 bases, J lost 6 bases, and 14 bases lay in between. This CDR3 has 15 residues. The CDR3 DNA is TGCGCCAGCAGCACGCAAAGGGGACCTAATTCACCCCTCCACTTT. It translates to CASSTQRGPNSPLHF.

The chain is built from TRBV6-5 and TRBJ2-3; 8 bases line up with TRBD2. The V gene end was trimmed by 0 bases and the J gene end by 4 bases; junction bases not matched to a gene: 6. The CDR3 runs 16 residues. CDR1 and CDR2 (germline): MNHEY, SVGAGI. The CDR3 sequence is CASSYSSGGGADTQYF. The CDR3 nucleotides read TGTGCCAGCAGTTACTCGAGCGGGGGAGGAGCAGATACGCAGTATTTT.

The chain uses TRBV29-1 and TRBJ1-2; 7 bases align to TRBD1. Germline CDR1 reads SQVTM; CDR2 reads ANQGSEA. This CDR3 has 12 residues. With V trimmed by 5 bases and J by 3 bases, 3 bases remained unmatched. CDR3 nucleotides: TGCAGCGTTCTTACAGGGGACTATGGCTACACCTTC. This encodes CSVLTGDYGYTF.

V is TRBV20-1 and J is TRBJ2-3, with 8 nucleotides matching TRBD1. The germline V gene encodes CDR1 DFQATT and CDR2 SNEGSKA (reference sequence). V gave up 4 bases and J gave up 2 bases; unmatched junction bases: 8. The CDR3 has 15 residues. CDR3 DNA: TGCAGTGCTACCAGCGACAGGGGTCCCACAGATACGCAGTATTTT. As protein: CSATSDRGPTDTQYF.

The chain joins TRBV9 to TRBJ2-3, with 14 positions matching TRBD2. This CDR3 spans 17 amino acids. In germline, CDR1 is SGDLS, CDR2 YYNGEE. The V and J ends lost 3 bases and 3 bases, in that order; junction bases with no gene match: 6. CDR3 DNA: TGTGCCAGCAGCGAGACTAGCGGGGGGGCCTCGACAGATACGCAGTATTTT. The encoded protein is CASSETSGGASTDTQYF.

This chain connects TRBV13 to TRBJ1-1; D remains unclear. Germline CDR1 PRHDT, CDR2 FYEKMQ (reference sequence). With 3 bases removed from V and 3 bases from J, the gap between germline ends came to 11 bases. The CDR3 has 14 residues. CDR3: CASSFALNDTEAFF. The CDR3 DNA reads TGTGCCAGCAGCTTCGCCTTGAACGACACTGAAGCTTTCTTT.

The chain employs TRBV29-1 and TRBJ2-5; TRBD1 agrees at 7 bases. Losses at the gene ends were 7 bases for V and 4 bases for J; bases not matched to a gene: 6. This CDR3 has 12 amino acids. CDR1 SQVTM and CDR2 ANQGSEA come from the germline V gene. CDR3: CSGKTGLETQYF. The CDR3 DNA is TGCAGCGGGAAGACAGGGTTAGAGACCCAGTACTTC.